These 26 T cell receptor beta chains were all obtained from the same sample, sequenced in a study of response to subunit inactivated influenza vaccine. TCRdb called the RT-PCR reads again in MiXCR, with one record for every CDR3 protein. The table includes almost 250,000 distinct CDR3 sequences, 9.5% to 15% detected once. The starting material was non-naive T cells sorted from PBMCs, obtained 14 days before vaccination. Receptors were obtained from a man aged 45-65 years who received an inactivated influenza vaccine.

This clonotype was detected a few times. The V call is TRBV5-1, the J call TRBJ1-3; D might be TRBD1 (5 bases). Per germline, CDR1 SGHRS and CDR2 YFSETQ. Trimming removed 0 bases from V and 0 bases from J, with 10 bases in between. There are 16 residues in the CDR3. CDR3 sequence reads: CASSLEGLNSGNTIYF. The CDR3 DNA follows: TGCGCCAGCAGCTTGGAGGGACTAAACTCTGGAAACACCATATATTTT.

This clonotype was recorded many times. The rearrangement links TRBV6-1 to TRBJ2-2; D is ambiguous. V shed 6 bases and J shed 7 bases, with 18 bases lying between them. This CDR3 contains 15 residues. Germline V gene lookup returns CDR1 MNHNS and CDR2 SASEGT. In DNA, the CDR3 is TGTGCCAGCAGCCCCGCAGGAACCCTAGGCGGGGAGCTGTTTTTT. Translation: CASSPAGTLGGELFF.

This clonotype was recorded many times. This chain uses TRBV6-5 with TRBJ1-3; unclear D gene. V lost 1 base, J lost 2 bases, and 15 bases lay in between. Germline V gene data show CDR1 as MNHEY and CDR2 as SVGAGI. The CDR3 runs to 17 residues. The CDR3, as DNA: TGTGCCAGCAGTTACTTCGCCGGGCGAGGACCTGGAAACACCATATATTTT. Amino acid sequence: CASSYFAGRGPGNTIYF.

This clonotype was recorded a few times. CDR3 DNA sequence: TGTGCCAGCAGTGATCTAACAGGGAGTGAAGCTTTCTTT. As protein: CASSDLTGSEAFF. The genes are TRBV25-1 and TRBJ1-1; a weak D match, TRBD1 (6 bases). Germline V gives CDR1 MGHDK, CDR2 SYGVNS. The CDR3 runs 13 residues. The V gene lost 3 bases and the J gene lost 7 bases, with 12 bases spanning the gap.

The gene calls are TRBV7-2 and TRBJ2-3; a weak D match, TRBD1 (6 bases). The CDR3 runs to 15 residues. Germline V gene sequence: CDR1 SGHTA, CDR2 FQGNSA. V gave up 5 bases and J gave up 0 bases, with 12 bases separating them. CDR3 in amino acids: CASSVLGTSTDTQYF. Written as DNA, the CDR3 is TGTGCCAGCAGCGTACTTGGGACAAGCACAGATACGCAGTATTTT.

This clonotype was seen ten or more times. The rearrangement links TRBV11-2 to TRBJ2-3; D is possibly TRBD1 or TRBD2 (6 bases each). V lost 2 bases, J lost 4 bases, and 13 bases lay in between. CDR1 is SGHAT and CDR2 is FQNNGV in the germline V gene. The CDR3 length is 15 residues. CDR3 nucleotide sequence: TGTGCCAGCAGCTTACGGGGGCGAGGGGCAGATACGCAGTATTTT. Translating gives CASSLRGRGADTQYF.

The chain joins TRBV12-3 or TRBV12-4 to TRBJ2-7, with D hard to call. This CDR3 contains 11 residues. Trimming pared 2 bases from V and 10 bases from J, leaving 9 bases between. CDR3 region: CASSLLITQYF. The CDR3 nucleotides read TGTGCCAGCAGTTTATTAATAACCCAGTACTTC.

The genes are TRBV20-1 and TRBJ2-3; 7 bases are a match to TRBD2. CDR3 size: 14 residues. The germline V gene encodes CDR1 DFQATT and CDR2 SNEGSKA (reference sequence). V was pared by 1 base and J by 6 bases, with 7 bases of the junction left unmatched. The CDR3 DNA sequence: TGCAGTGCTAGAGCCGGGCGGGAGTTGGATACGCAGTATTTT. Translation gives CSARAGRELDTQYF.

This clonotype was counted many times. CDR3 DNA: TGTGCCAGCAGTTTATTACCCCAGACAGGGGATTATGGCTACACCTTC. Residues: CASSLLPQTGDYGYTF. V is TRBV12-3 or TRBV12-4 and J is TRBJ1-2; 8 bases are shared with TRBD1. This CDR3 is built from 16 residues. The trim removed 2 bases at V and 5 bases at J, leaving 10 bases unmatched.

This clonotype was seen only a few times. The CDR3 spells CASSLRAARGVYEQYF. CDR3 bases: TGTGCCAGCAGTTTAAGAGCGGCCAGGGGAGTCTACGAGCAGTACTTC. This chain joins TRBV27 and TRBJ2-7, with D possibly matching TRBD1 (6 bases). The CDR3 loop spans 16 amino acids. Trimming stripped 2 bases from V and 3 bases from J, with 17 bases between. Looked up from germline, CDR1 is MNHEY and CDR2 is SMNVEV (reference sequence).

The chain carries TRBV5-5 and TRBJ2-5; possibly TRBD2 for D (6 bases). Trimming took 1 base from V and 0 from J, leaving 16 bases between them. The CDR3 runs 17 residues. CDR1 SGHKS and CDR2 YYEKEE come from the germline V gene (reference sequence). The CDR3 region has the DNA TGTGCCAGCAGCTTGTGGAGTCGTGGGAGGAACCAAGAGACCCAGTACTTC. Protein product: CASSLWSRGRNQETQYF. Looking up the rest from reference TRBV5-5 and TRBJ2-5 gives the full variable domain: DAGVTQSPTHLIKTRGQQVTLRCSPISGHKSVSWYQQVLGQGPQFIFQYYEKEERGRGNFPDRFSARQFPNYSSELNVNALLLGDSALYLCASSLWSRGRNQETQYFGPGTRLLVL.

At least ten counts were recorded for this clonotype. The chain couples TRBV28 to TRBJ2-3, with D perhaps TRBD1 (6 bases). Between the trimmed V and J ends, which lost 6 bases and 8 bases, there was a span of 15 bases. The CDR3 loop spans 13 amino acids. The germline gives CDR1 MDHEN, CDR2 SYDVKM. This CDR3 reads CASRQGFEVTQYF. The CDR3 DNA is TGTGCCAGCAGACAGGGTTTCGAAGTTACGCAGTATTTT.

The chain couples TRBV7-2 to TRBJ2-5; a weak D match, TRBD2 (6 bases). V gave up 4 bases and J gave up 2 bases, with 11 bases separating them. Germline CDR1 reads SGHTA; CDR2 reads FQGNSA. The CDR3 covers 14 residues. The CDR3 nucleotides read TGTGCCAGCAGCTCAAACGGGGGACAAGAGACCCAGTACTTC. Encoded protein: CASSSNGGQETQYF.

The J gene is TRBJ1-2, the V gene TRBV10-3; possibly TRBD1 for D (5 bases). Trimming shortened V by 3 bases and J by 5 bases, and 28 bases separated the two germline ends. The CDR3 length is 19 residues. Germline values: CDR1 ENHRY, CDR2 SYGVKD. CDR3 region: CAISDTTRVGVRAGYGYTF. Here the CDR3 DNA reads TGTGCCATCAGTGATACTACTAGGGTGGGGGTCCGGGCGGGATATGGCTACACCTTC.

The DNA for the CDR3 is TGTGCCATCAGTGAGATTAGGACTAGCGGGGGCTCCTACAATGAGCAGTTCTTC. Its translation: CAISEIRTSGGSYNEQFF. This chain uses TRBV10-3 with TRBJ2-1; 13 bases are a match to TRBD2. With V trimmed by 2 bases and J by 0 bases, 4 bases remained unmatched. This CDR3 is 18 amino acids long. Germline-derived CDR1 and CDR2 are ENHRY and SYGVKD.

This clonotype turned up a few times. This sequence joins TRBV18 and TRBJ2-2; 14 positions agree with TRBD2. The germline V gene has CDR1 KGHSH and CDR2 LQKENI. The junction had 4 bases not matched to a gene; V was cut back by 4 bases and J by 0 bases. The CDR3 sequence is 18 residues long. As DNA, the CDR3 is TGTGCCAGCTCACGAGGACTAGCGGGAGGTTCGAACACCGGGGAGCTGTTTTTT. This translates into CASSRGLAGGSNTGELFF.

The table lists this clonotype with a few counts. The gene calls are TRBV2 and TRBJ2-1; the D is unclear. The germline V gene encodes CDR1 SNHLY and CDR2 FYNNEI. The CDR3 length is 14 residues. With 2 bases removed from V and 7 bases from J, the gap between germline ends came to 12 bases. Written as DNA, the CDR3 is TGTGCCAGCAGTGAAAATAGCTGGAAGAATGAGCAGTTCTTC. This gives the protein CASSENSWKNEQFF.

This sequence joins TRBV10-3 and TRBJ1-1, with D uncertain. This CDR3 is 13 amino acids long. Trimming shortened V by 6 bases and J by 1 base, and 9 bases separated the two germline ends. Germline V CDR1 and CDR2: ENHRY, SYGVKD. The CDR3: CAIRRKPNTEAFF. CDR3 DNA sequence: TGTGCCATCAGACGGAAACCGAACACTGAAGCTTTCTTT.

Points on this clonotype: Just one base apart from a much larger clone, this may be a read error. This chain links TRBV20-1 with TRBJ2-1; D is possibly TRBD2 (6 bases). The CDR3 loop spans 16 amino acids. Looked up from germline, CDR1 is DFQATT and CDR2 is SNEGSKA (reference sequence). CDR3 bases: TGCTGTGCTAGAGTCCCTCCTCTCATCCGGGAGAGTGAGCAGTTCTTC. Translating it yields CCARVPPLIRESEQFF.

This clonotype was counted many times. The CDR3 DNA reads TGTGCCATCAGGAATCTACAGGGGGGCGAGCAGTTCTTC. Its protein is CAIRNLQGGEQFF. The chain uses TRBV10-3 and TRBJ2-1; TRBD1 matches at 8 bases. This CDR3 is 13 amino acids long. Germline-derived CDR1 and CDR2 are ENHRY and SYGVKD. Trimming at V came to 6 bases and at J to 10 bases, leaving 8 bases not matched to a gene.

This clonotype came up many times. The chain is built from TRBV5-1 and TRBJ2-2, with D maybe TRBD2 (6 bases). Germline CDR1 reads SGHRS; CDR2 reads YFSETQ. The CDR3 runs to 19 residues. V was clipped by 0 bases and J by 4 bases, with 22 bases between them. CDR3 loop: CASSLAWTTTPRGTGELFF. CDR3 DNA: TGCGCCAGCAGCTTGGCCTGGACTACAACACCTCGAGGCACCGGGGAGCTGTTTTTT.

This clonotype came up many times. The V call is TRBV6-5, the J call TRBJ2-3; 15 positions match TRBD2. In germline, CDR1 is MNHEY, CDR2 SVGAGI. The V gene end was trimmed by 0 bases and the J gene end by 6 bases; junction bases not matched to a gene: 4. The length of the CDR3 is 17 residues. Here the CDR3 DNA reads TGTGCCAGCAGTTACTCGATGGGACTAGCGGGGGGTGATACGCAGTATTTT. Its translation: CASSYSMGLAGGDTQYF.

The chain carries TRBV5-1 and TRBJ2-7; no reliable D call. Per germline, CDR1 SGHRS and CDR2 YFSETQ. V was trimmed by 1 base and J by 3 bases, leaving 20 bases between them. The CDR3 length is 17 residues. CDR3 protein: CASSLPESGIDHYEQYF. In DNA, the CDR3 is TGCGCCAGCAGCTTGCCCGAGTCTGGGATTGATCACTACGAGCAGTACTTC.

In this sample, this clonotype turned up many times. The chain employs TRBV5-1 and TRBJ2-1; D unclear. V was trimmed by 3 bases and J by 1 base, leaving 8 bases between them. The CDR3 sequence is 14 residues long. Germline assignment: CDR1 SGHRS and CDR2 YFSETQ. The CDR3 sequence is CASSYQASYNEQFF. Here the CDR3 DNA reads TGCGCCAGCAGCTACCAGGCGTCCTACAATGAGCAGTTCTTC.

This clonotype occurred a few times. The chain employs TRBV3-1 and TRBJ1-2; possibly TRBD1 for D (5 bases). CDR3 length equals 13 residues. Trimming stripped 4 bases from V and 8 bases from J, with 14 bases between. The germline V gene encodes CDR1 LGHDT and CDR2 YNNKEL (reference sequence). For the CDR3, the DNA is TGTGCCAGCAGCCCCCAGGCAGGACAAGGCTACACCTTC. Protein: CASSPQAGQGYTF.

This clonotype was counted between two and nine times. V usage is TRBV5-1 and J usage is TRBJ1-1; D not certain. V was cut by 0 bases and J by 4 bases, with 13 bases left in between. Germline V CDR1 and CDR2: SGHRS, YFSETQ. The CDR3 has 15 residues. The DNA for the CDR3 is TGCGCCAGCAGCTTGGGGGCCGCTGTGGGCACTGAAGCTTTCTTT. Translating it yields CASSLGAAVGTEAFF.